This TCR beta chain was found in a study of blood T cell repertoires in COVID-19 (dated by TCRdb to the early 2020s). For the wider study: The collaborator samples originated in the United States, Italy and Spain and spanned the acute and convalescent phases of COVID-19. The material from the prospective study consisted of cDNA or gDNA derived from T cells, B-cell-depleted T cells, or PBMCs. Subjects who had been exposed to COVID-19, were actively infected with it, or had recovered from it provided the deeply sampled blood TCRbeta repertoires that made up the dataset. A freely available public database, intended as a resource for researchers studying the immune response to SARS-CoV-2, is where the repertoires were released. The samples were drawn from the first 160 participants of the ongoing ImmuneRACE study and from some 1,300 subjects provided by 6 global collaborators. A de-identified subject ID, COVID-19 status, age in years and sex were almost always included in the sample metadata. Where available, HLA class I and class II types were taken from metadata supplied by the sample provider and were not determined by assay-based typing. Results and caveats for the whole study, not just this receptor: Clinical and demographic metadata were provided uncurated, with the amount varying by source and participant.

TCRbeta CDR3 regions were amplified from genomic DNA by means of the immunoSEQ Assay, a bias-controlled multiplex PCR. The authors' analysis ran thus. Within the assay, amplification of reference gene primers was used to estimate how many nucleated cells each sample contained. To quantify the absolute abundance of each unique TCRbeta CDR3 rearrangement, sequence reads were collapsed and filtered. For each sample, productive Simpson clonality was calculated by taking the square root of Simpson's diversity index across productive rearrangements. In its TCRdb copy, this immuneACCESS table keeps in-frame sequences only and misses some clones. Where compared with another copy, unresolved V genes explain less than half of these, and the others have no known cause. The DNA was the basis for D and trimming; V, J and clone size are from that table. The sample contains 380,000 or so clones, 88% of them found a single time. Approximately 2.1% of the sample rests with the top ten.

The germline V gene (reference sequence) specifies MNHEY as CDR1 and SMNVEV as CDR2. The CDR3 starts with the cysteine, ends with the phenylalanine, and has 15 residues. The entry retains the CDR3 DNA only, 45 bases that are in frame from base 1. Trimming removed 4 bases from V and 7 bases from J, leaving 20 bases between the germline ends. Notes on this clone: The antigen it recognizes is unknown. No qualities accompany the bases; no much larger clone lies one base away.

Participants in the prospective study were enrolled through a virtual design, were aged 18 to 89 years, and lived in 24 United States geographic areas. In the prospective study, participants were assigned to cohorts based on the clinical history participants reported in a screening survey and a study questionnaire. Mobile phlebotomists in the prospective study collected whole blood, serum and a nasopharyngeal or oropharyngeal swab from every participant. Additional blood draws and questionnaires over an approximately 2-month period could optionally be provided by prospective study participants. Before DNA extraction, prospective study blood samples were shipped either frozen or at room temperature.

This receptor was taken from a woman between 40 and 55 years old with acute COVID-19. Sequenced sample: PBMCs or T cells enriched from blood (not recorded which). Here the chain combines TRBV27 and TRBJ2-7; tentative D gene TRBD1, with 5 bases matching. The DNA is TGTGCCAGCAGTTCCCTGGGGCGCGTCCCGCGGGAGCAGTACTTC. Translated, this is CASSSLGRVPREQYF.